This T cell receptor (beta chain) is from a study of tissue T cells after allogeneic stem cell transplantation (dated 2022 in TCRdb). The study in broad terms: TCR beta repertoires were profiled across many tissues obtained from research autopsies of patients with and without GVHD, as well as in mouse models of GVHD. On the human side, the study was prospective and observational, with no blinding or randomization. The full study reports these points: The patient cohort was small and varied clinically, and sampling depth was recognized as a limitation. The study did not establish which tissue TCRs were alloreactive or antigen-specific, and some clones may have been host cells that persisted. In both patients and mice, T cells from blood and spleen picked up only a limited part of the TCR repertoire that was detected in tissues. Within patients, how anatomically similar tissues were was a major factor shaping TCR repertoire composition, regardless of disease or transplant status. Only a few T cell clones appeared in more than one patient, yet motif-based clustering showed tissue-specific repertoire signatures that were shared between patients.

Trimming takes 0 bases from V and 0 bases from J, and the germline ends sit 5 bases apart. The CDR3, cysteine through phenylalanine, is 14 amino acids long. The DNA shown is the part of the CDR3 that was read: 39 bases, in frame from base 1. The germline V gene yields SGHSN for CDR1 and HYEKVE for CDR2. Library method: the immunoSEQ multiplex PCR assay. Adaptive Biotechnologies performed TCRbeta CDR3 sequencing at survey depth and reported CDR3 sequences, V/J genes, productive frequency, and template counts. Amplification of TCR beta CDR3 regions was performed from genomic DNA rather than from RNA. From the authors' description of their analysis: Pairwise repertoire overlap between tissues was quantified with Jensen-Shannon divergence, where 1 means complete divergence and 0 identical. Tissues were clustered by single-linkage agglomerative hierarchical clustering of pairwise JSD values, and the clustering results were displayed as dendrograms. All patient samples were analyzed with GLIPH2 using simulation_depth 1000, kmer_min_depth 3 and cdr3_length_cutoff 8, and only groups containing more than two unique CDR3s were kept. A standardized tissue-overlap score was calculated by extrapolating Jaccard GLIPH-group overlap across patients to a standard repertoire size of 1000 clones. Associations of diversity with clinical or experimental variables used linear mixed-effect models with tissue fixed effects and individual random effects. The table comes from immuneACCESS by way of TCRdb, which keeps in-frame sequences with V and J called. Part of the clones is missing from these tables; in studies checked, under half for an unresolved V gene and the rest for unknown reasons. V, J and clone size are those of that table, while D and trimming were read from the DNA. The sample records approximately 1,900 clones, over 45% of which are singletons. The ten most abundant clones make up 28% of the sample.

According to the study, the label for this sample's time point signals: mouse harvest day 14 after allogeneic transplant. Mouse grafts consisting of 10^7 T-cell-depleted bone marrow cells combined with 10^6 splenic CD5+ T cells were administered by tail vein injection. A major MHC-mismatch B6 (H2b) into BALB/c (H2d) model was used to model mouse GVHD, and tissues were profiled at day 7 or 14. On day 7 or 14 post-transplant, mouse tissues and retro-orbital blood were harvested with separate sterile tools for each animal, and livers were flushed before harvest. Before genomic DNA isolation with the DNeasy Blood & Tissue Kit, mouse tissues were minced using razor blades in buffered saline. Regarding this clone: Its antigen specificity is not known. The gene nomenclature and germline references here are murine. The read ends 1 residue early relative to the CDR3; the germline J gene fills the gap.

This sequence was found in a female BALB/c mouse given C57BL/6 T cells with graft-versus-host disease after an allogeneic hematopoietic cell transplant. Here the chain combines TRBV12-1 and TRBJ2-1, with no confident D gene call. Material for sequencing was gut tissue. The CDR3 here reads CASSLLVNYAEQFF. Incomplete CDR3 DNA: TGTGCCAGCTCTCTCCTCGTTAACTATGCTGAGCAGTTC.